This T cell receptor beta chain was sequenced for a study of blood T cell repertoires in COVID-19. As for the study in general: COVID-19 samples from acute and convalescent phases originated in the United States, Italy and Spain. Sources were T cells, B-cell-depleted T cells, or PBMCs; the material itself was cDNA or gDNA.

Trimming left V 3 bases short and J 3 bases short, with 7 bases between. Germline V gene sequence: CDR1 GTSNPN, CDR2 SVGIG (reference sequence). The CDR3 extends over 12 amino acids. As handled by the study authors: Reference gene primer amplification gave estimated nucleated cell counts. Method: immunoSEQ multiplex PCR; TCRdb's copy keeps in-frame clones and lacks some. V and J calls and clone size are copied from that table; D and trimming were computed from the DNA. The table includes roughly 110,000 clones, around 83% detected once. The sequencing sample was made of peripheral blood. This sequence was found in a man between 40 and 49 years old with acute or convalescent COVID-19. The chain carries TRBV30 and TRBJ2-3; unclear D gene. CDR3 amino acids: CAWRRKTDTQYF. DNA for the CDR3: TGTGCCTGGAGGAGAAAAACAGATACGCAGTATTTT.